This TCR beta chain was recovered during a study of CD8 T cells in ankylosing spondylitis. Whole-study findings and limits: There was reportedly significant enrichment of clones that were disease-linked in matched ankylosing spondylitis synovial fluid. Characteristic of ankylosing spondylitis blood, it appeared, was a TCR beta motif comprising eight highly homologous variants.

The CDR3 loop spans 14 amino acids. Trimming removed 1 base from V and 1 base from J, with 8 bases in between. Germline-derived CDR1 and CDR2 are SGDLS and YYNGEE. The authors made TCR beta libraries by quantitative 5'-RACE with molecular barcodes. TCRdb re-analysed the 5' RACE reads in MiXCR, keeping a single row per CDR3 protein. The sample contains 700,000 to 850,000 distinct CDR3 sequences, about 12% of which appear only once. The sample holds a few counts of this clonotype. No antigen is known for it. V gene TRBV9 combines with J gene TRBJ1-1; D ambiguous. Sequencing was performed on blood, either unsorted or a sorted T cell fraction (not recorded which). The receptor comes from a male donor with ankylosing spondylitis. The CDR3 here is CASSVYSQNTEAFF. CDR3 sequence (DNA): TGTGCCAGCAGCGTATACAGTCAGAACACTGAAGCTTTCTTT.